Reported below is one T cell receptor beta chain. Its antigen is unidentified. The sample belongs to a study of T cell repertoires in cytomegalovirus infection. Looking at the study overall: An indication of both CMV infection and matching HLA type came from public TCR beta signatures. Study-wide results and limits: There were carriers of CMV plus the relevant HLA, and cumulative public TCR beta family frequency identified them.

TCRdb ran MiXCR on the reads and lists one entry per CDR3 protein. Here the sample spans hundreds of thousands of distinct CDR3 sequences, roughly 31% being singletons. The ends were cut back, 0 bases at V and 5 bases at J, with 10 bases in the middle. This CDR3 comprises 15 residues. Germline CDR1 KGHDR, CDR2 SFDVKD. V usage is TRBV24-1 and J usage is TRBJ2-1, with TRBD2 as a possible D gene (6 bases). The specimen was cultured CD8+ T cells from PBMCs, collected from culture after CMV antigen stimulation. This clonotype was obtained from a human donor in good health (CMV status not recorded). Some clones in this sample may be carry-over from other donors' samples. In DNA, the CDR3 is TGTGCCACCAGTGATTTGTCGGGGGTCGACAATGAGCAGTTCTTC. Protein: CATSDLSGVDNEQFF.